This T cell receptor beta chain appears in the sequencing data of a study of cytomegalovirus exposure and HLA in healthy donors. PCR amplification relied on 60 Vbeta primers (plus 13 Jbeta primers). Data came from immunoSEQ multiplex PCR; TCRdb stores just in-frame clones and leaves some out. The sample has some 150,000 clones, around 9% seen once. The CDR3 has 16 amino acids. Germline CDR1 SQVTM, CDR2 ANQGSEA. V was clipped by 7 bases and J by 5 bases; unmatched bases: 12. The clonotype comes from a middle-aged woman in good health and CMV-seropositive. The rearrangement joins TRBV29-1 to TRBJ1-4; 11 bases map to TRBD1. Sequenced material: PBMCs. CDR3 in DNA: TGCAGCGCCGCAAGGACAGGGGGCCTGCAGAATGAAAAACTGTTTTTT. Protein product: CSAARTGGLQNEKLFF. Full variable domain (outside the CDR3, taken from reference TRBV29-1 and TRBJ1-4): SAVISQKPSRDICQRGTSLTIQCQVDSQVTMMFWYRQQPGQSLTLIATANQGSEATYESGFVIDKFPISRPNLTFSTLTVSNMSPEDSSIYLCSAARTGGLQNEKLFFGSGTQLSVL.